The TCR beta chain described here comes from a study of T cells in Graves' hyperthyroidism and ophthalmopathy (dated by TCRdb to the late 2010s). Regarding the research as a whole: TCR V-J signatures able to tell the groups apart were searched for in a discovery cohort of some 97 patients, of whom fewer than 45 had Graves' ophthalmopathy and roughly 57 had stable Graves' hyperthyroidism. TCR Vbeta CDR3 sequencing of 120 to 150 peripheral blood samples (more than 40 ophthalmopathy, about 74 hyperthyroidism and roughly 17 progressor patients) is reported in the paper. The 90 to 100 discovery patients were randomly split 7:3 into training and test sets. Whether ophthalmopathy could be predicted prospectively was tested in an independent validation cohort made up of some 20 hyperthyroidism patients plus 17 patients who later progressed to ophthalmopathy. The study also compared thyroid tissue and blood T-cell repertoires from five or six Graves' hyperthyroidism patients. After blood sampling, hyperthyroidism patients were treated with methimazole at a starting dose of 30 mg daily, and ophthalmopathy patients were treated with high-dose intravenous methylprednisolone.

TCR beta CDR3 regions were amplified from RNA transcripts. The TCR CDR3 was subjected to a first round of RT-PCR using the HTBI primer set and the Qiagen OneStep RT-PCR kit. The libraries were constructed in a second round of multiplex PCR and then size-selected and purified. The libraries were sequenced on an Illumina HiSeq2000 using paired-end 100 bp reads. As for the authors' bioinformatics: SOAPnuke was used to process the raw data, removing reads that contained adapters or uncalled bases, had a mean Phred below 15, or lacked an exact match to the constant primer or identifier. High-quality paired reads were merged with COPE v1.2.5, and unique nucleotide sequences were defined as clonotypes. MiTCR v1.1 was used to align clonotypes to the IMGT TRBV, TRBD and TRBJ reference segments. Only V-J combinations with frequency above 0.0001, covering about 99% of repertoires, were analysed. A TCS score was defined as the ratio of F50 (clonal expansion) to E x V (chaos), with BLOSUM62-based TCRdist applied between CDR3 peptides within each V-J. Welch's t-statistics and random forest reduced several hundred V-J features to fewer than 15, which were used in a naive Bayes classifier (R e1071). Thyroid-blood repertoire similarity was quantified with the Morisita-Horn index. TCRdb redid the processing of the public reads, applying fastp at Q25 and MiXCR, and retained in-frame beta chains. Rows with a matching CDR3 protein are joined into one entry that keeps the most common DNA and genes. These V and J calls rely on TCRdb rather than the paper's analysis. This sample comprises a few hundred thousand distinct CDR3 sequences, 40% to 55% of them detected only once. About two fifths of the sample lies in the top ten.

About this clonotype: What antigen it recognizes has not been identified. Nothing much larger sits one base from this clone, and base qualities are not available.

Any patient with an uncontrolled infection, another autoimmune disease, pregnancy or lactation was excluded. Diagnoses were based on clinical symptoms, serum thyroxine and TRAb, thyroid ultrasound and orbital computed tomography. Trizol reagent was used to extract total RNA, and RNA quality was then checked on an Agilent 2100 Bioanalyzer. CDR1 and CDR2 are read off the germline V gene as MDHEN and SYDVKM. Cut back by 5 bases and 6 bases, the V and J ends lie 8 bases apart. The CDR3 has 11 amino acids, counting the end cysteine and phenylalanine. Just CDR3 DNA is preserved here, 33 bases in frame from base 1. What the authors observed across the whole study: Most expanded thyroid clonotypes (frequency above 0.001) were also found in blood, which suggests that blood repertoires may mirror thyroid immune responses. No statistical method was used to set the sample size in advance, and investigators knew the group allocation. During validation, the model predicted progression to ophthalmopathy a median of around 7 months ahead of onset, with just under 71% sensitivity and almost 75% specificity. In cross-validation, a model built on a 13 V-J signature told ophthalmopathy apart from stable hyperthyroidism with 85% to 90% sensitivity and around 84% specificity, and in testing the same model reached 80%/75%.

The V and J genes are TRBV28 and TRBJ2-7; the D gene lacks a confident call. The sequenced material came from peripheral blood or thyroid tissue (not recorded which). This clonotype was sampled from an adult woman with Graves' disease, either hyperthyroidism or ophthalmopathy (not recorded which). The nucleotide sequence reads as follows: TGTGCCAGCAGTCTCATAGGCGAGCAGTACTTC. It translates to CASSLIGEQYF.